This T cell receptor beta chain emerged from a study of CD8+CD57+ T cells in acquired aplastic anemia. Study-wide context: Isolated CD4+ and CD8+ cells, once sorted, yielded DNA averaging about 3.4 ug.

Investigators profiled TCR beta VDJ and CDR3 from genomic DNA template. TCRdb re-analysed the reads in MiXCR, keeping a single row per CDR3 protein. The table lists about 180,000 distinct CDR3 sequences, almost 50% of them singletons. In its sample, this clonotype was seen many times. Its specificity is not known. CDR1 is SGHRS, CDR2 YFSETQ, per germline. This CDR3 comprises 15 residues. With V trimmed by 2 bases and J by 1 base, 1 base remained unmatched. Individuals selected for sequencing had exhibited CD8+CD57+ cell expansion on flow cytometry. Blood came from patients not yet given any therapy. Study results and caveats: Shared by patients and controls, fewer than 30 CD8+ CDR3s were abundant in patients.

The sequence was collected from a human donor with aplastic anemia. The chain carries TRBV5-1 and TRBJ2-5; 11 bases map to TRBD2. The sequenced material came from sorted CD4+, CD8+, or CD8+CD57+ T cells (not recorded which) from PBMCs. The CDR3 is CASSFSGGAQETQYF. The CDR3 region has the DNA TGCGCCAGCAGCTTTAGCGGGGGGGCCCAAGAGACCCAGTACTTC.